Sequencing of this TCR beta chain was carried out in a study of blood T cell repertoires in COVID-19. Study-wide background: From T cells, B-cell-depleted T cells, or PBMCs came the material, which was cDNA or gDNA.

The CDR3 extends over 15 amino acids. Germline V gene data show CDR1 as MNHEY and CDR2 as SMNVEV (reference sequence). The ends were cut back, 5 bases at V and 1 base at J, with 12 bases in the middle. Authors' methods: Reference gene primer amplification gave estimated nucleated cell counts. Generated by immunoSEQ multiplex PCR, the TCRdb table keeps only in-frame clones and is missing some. That table gives V, J and clone size, and the DNA gave D and trimming. The table includes fewer than 250,000 clones, around four fifths detected once. The clonotype was recovered from a man in his fifties with acute or convalescent COVID-19. V is TRBV27 and J is TRBJ1-5; D possibly corresponds to TRBD1 (5 bases). The sequenced sample was peripheral blood. The CDR3 sequence: CASSLGHRSNQPQHF. CDR3 DNA sequence: TGTGCCAGCAGTCTCGGACACCGCAGCAATCAGCCCCAGCATTTT.